The 18 T cell receptor beta chains presented below share a single source sample, sequenced in a study of metastatic and nonmetastatic thyroid tumors. Thyroid surgery was preceded by no treatment in any patient. TCRdb recomputed clones from the PCR reads via MiXCR. The sample records more than 15,000 clones, around a quarter being singletons. The source material was blood. These receptors were obtained from a female donor with papillary thyroid cancer or a benign thyroid nodule (not recorded which). Some clones in this sample may be carry-over from other donors' samples.

The chain joins TRBV20-1 to TRBJ2-2; D gene ambiguous. The CDR3 is made up of 10 amino acids. Trimming took off 2 bases at V and 8 bases at J, with 3 bases between the two ends. CDR1 DFQATT and CDR2 SNEGSKA come from the germline V gene (reference sequence). The chain's CDR3 is CSARWGELFF. As DNA, the CDR3 is TGCAGTGCTAGATGGGGGGAGCTGTTTTTT.

The chain has TRBV6-1 and TRBJ1-3; possible D gene TRBD1, 6 bases. V was clipped by 6 bases and J by 5 bases, with 11 bases between them. The CDR3 is 13 amino acids. Germline CDR1 reads MNHNS; CDR2 reads SASEGT. CDR3 DNA sequence: TGTGCCAGCAGCCAGACAGGTAGAAACACCATATATTTT. Translated: CASSQTGRNTIYF.

This clone was observed at least ten times. The chain couples TRBV20-1 to TRBJ2-7; D remains ambiguous. This CDR3 has 11 residues. With 6 bases removed from V and 6 bases from J, the gap between germline ends came to 12 bases. Germline CDR1 and CDR2: DFQATT and SNEGSKA (reference sequence). CDR3 DNA sequence: TGCAGTGCCCCGACCTACGGCGAGCAGTACTTC. Amino acid sequence: CSAPTYGEQYF.

The V gene is TRBV19, the J gene TRBJ2-2; 9 positions match TRBD2. V dropped 11 bases and J dropped 4; count of bases not matched to a gene: 5. Germline V gene data show CDR1 as LNHDA and CDR2 as SQIVND (reference sequence). This CDR3 is 13 amino acids long. The CDR3 bases are TGTGCCTCCCGTAGCGGGAGCACCGGGGAGCTGTTTTTT. Translating gives CASRSGSTGELFF.

This clone was counted at least ten times. The chain employs TRBV7-6 and TRBJ1-1; D not certain. CDR1 is SGHVS and CDR2 is FNYEAQ in the germline V gene. This CDR3 is built from 12 residues. V lost 4 bases and J lost 5, with 8 bases in between. This CDR3 is CASSSGSTEAFF. The CDR3, as DNA: TGTGCCAGCAGCTCAGGAAGTACTGAAGCTTTCTTT.

This clone was seen repeatedly, ten times or more. The chain has TRBV24-1 and TRBJ2-2; 9 bases fit TRBD2. This CDR3 has 17 amino acids. The V gene's germline CDR1 is KGHDR and CDR2 SFDVKD. V trimming: 4 bases; J trimming: 2 bases; junction bases outside the gene matches: 7. The CDR3 bases are TGTGCCACCAGTGACCCCCGCGGGAGGGTAAACACCGGGGAGCTGTTTTTT. Translated: CATSDPRGRVNTGELFF.

This clone was counted a few times. The chain combines TRBV19 with TRBJ1-2, with a weak D call TRBD1 (5 bases). The CDR3 is made up of 14 amino acids. CDR1 is LNHDA, CDR2 SQIVND, per germline (reference sequence). The V end lost 6 bases, the J end lost 4 bases, and 15 bases lay between the germline ends. Here the CDR3 reads CASSSGYSGYGYTF. The DNA of the CDR3 is TGTGCCAGTAGCTCAGGGTACTCGGGCTATGGCTACACCTTC.

The chain is built from TRBV11-2 and TRBJ2-7, with 13 bases identical to TRBD2. Looked up from germline, CDR1 is SGHAT and CDR2 is FQNNGV. Trimming removed 7 bases from V and 4 bases from J; junction bases left unmatched: 10. The CDR3 is 16 amino acids. The DNA for the CDR3 is TGTGCCAGCACCGTTGGGGGACTAGCGGGATATTACGAGCAGTACTTC. Translated: CASTVGGLAGYYEQYF.

This clone is classed as medium-sized. The chain combines TRBV20-1 with TRBJ2-7, with D hard to call. This CDR3 has 14 amino acids. Trimming removed 3 bases at V and 5 bases at J, with 17 bases between. CDR1 DFQATT and CDR2 SNEGSKA come from the germline V gene (reference sequence). DNA for the CDR3: TGCAGTGCTAGGAATGAAGGCCGAGGACACGAGCAGTACTTC. Amino acid sequence: CSARNEGRGHEQYF.

This clone was seen at least ten times. This chain uses TRBV18 with TRBJ1-1; no clear D. V was pared by 9 bases and J by 8 bases, with 19 bases between. Germline CDR1 is KGHSH and CDR2 is LQKENI. The CDR3 is 13 residues long. Written as DNA, the CDR3 is TGTGCCAGTGGCCAGTGGCCGGGCGTAGAAGCTTTCTTT. It translates to CASGQWPGVEAFF. Looking up the rest from reference TRBV18 and TRBJ1-1 gives the full variable domain: NAGVMQNPRHLVRRRGQEARLRCSPMKGHSHVYWYRQLPEEGLKFMVYLQKENIIDESGMPKERFSAEFPKEGPSILRIQQVVRGDSAAYFCASGQWPGVEAFFGQGTRLTVV.

This sequence joins TRBV28 and TRBJ2-7; 8 bases agree with TRBD1. Germline CDR1 is MDHEN and CDR2 is SYDVKM. This CDR3 comprises 15 residues. The V and J ends lost 2 bases and 6 bases, in that order; junction bases with no gene match: 9. The CDR3 protein is CASSLLDRVLGEQYF. CDR3 DNA: TGTGCCAGCAGTTTACTGGACAGGGTACTTGGCGAGCAGTACTTC.

J is TRBJ2-7 and V is TRBV28; no firm D call. The CDR3 contains 14 residues. In germline, CDR1 is MDHEN, CDR2 SYDVKM. V dropped 5 bases and J dropped 3 bases, with 14 bases sitting between them. CDR3 protein: CASSDSLGGYEQYF. CDR3 coding DNA: TGTGCCAGCAGTGACTCCCTGGGTGGCTACGAGCAGTACTTC.

This clone was detected only a few times. The rearrangement links TRBV6-1 to TRBJ1-5; D may be TRBD1 (5 bases). V lost 5 bases and J lost 7, with 18 bases in between. The germline V gene encodes CDR1 MNHNS and CDR2 SASEGT. The CDR3 loop spans 15 amino acids. Here the CDR3 reads CASSTGHEGGQPQHF. The CDR3 nucleotides are TGTGCCAGCAGTACTGGACATGAGGGTGGACAGCCCCAGCATTTT.

This clone was recorded many times. The chain is built from TRBV11-3 and TRBJ1-4; D is unclear. V was clipped by 1 base and J by 3 bases, with 15 bases between them. In germline, CDR1 is SGHNT, CDR2 YENEEA. The CDR3 is 17 residues long. CDR3 loop: CASSLGLSTGSNEKLFF. The DNA of the CDR3 is TGTGCCAGCAGCTTAGGCCTCTCGACGGGATCTAATGAAAAACTGTTTTTT.

This clone was counted ten times or more. DNA of the CDR3: TGTGCCAGCAGCTGGACTAGCGGGACGCCGTACGAGCAGTACTTC. This sequence encodes CASSWTSGTPYEQYF. This chain joins TRBV5-8 and TRBJ2-7; TRBD2 matches 12 bases. The V and J ends lost 3 bases and 4 bases, in that order; junction bases with no gene match: 5. This CDR3 has 15 residues. CDR1 SGHTS and CDR2 YDEGEE come from the germline V gene.

This clone is a singleton in its sample. This chain connects TRBV5-1 to TRBJ2-1, with TRBD2 identical over 10 bases. Germline values: CDR1 SGHRS, CDR2 YFSETQ. Germline trimming cut 0 bases from V and 8 bases from J; bases unmatched to any gene: 5. The CDR3 spans 15 residues. The CDR3 spells CASSLALAGLDEQFF. The DNA of the CDR3 is TGCGCCAGCAGCTTGGCACTAGCGGGACTCGATGAGCAGTTCTTC.

With respect to this clone: Relative to the germline gene, one junction end is altered; a read error may explain this. This rearrangement joins TRBV20-1 to TRBJ1-3; D gene uncertain. The CDR3 has 14 amino acids. CDR1 DFQATT and CDR2 SNEGSKA come from the germline V gene (reference sequence). The CDR3 coding sequence is TGCAGTGCTCGAGAGGGCCCCTCTGGAAACACCATATATTTT. It encodes CSAREGPSGNTIYF.

This clone is medium-sized (0.01 to 0.1%) by share. The V and J genes are TRBV24-1 and TRBJ2-3, with 7 bases fitting TRBD1. The CDR3 has 14 amino acids. The junction had 7 bases not matched to a gene; V was cut back by 7 bases and J by 4 bases. CDR1 is KGHDR, CDR2 SFDVKD, per germline. The CDR3 nucleotides are TGTGCCACCAGACGACAGGGCGGAGCAGATACGCAGTATTTT. It translates to CATRRQGGADTQYF.